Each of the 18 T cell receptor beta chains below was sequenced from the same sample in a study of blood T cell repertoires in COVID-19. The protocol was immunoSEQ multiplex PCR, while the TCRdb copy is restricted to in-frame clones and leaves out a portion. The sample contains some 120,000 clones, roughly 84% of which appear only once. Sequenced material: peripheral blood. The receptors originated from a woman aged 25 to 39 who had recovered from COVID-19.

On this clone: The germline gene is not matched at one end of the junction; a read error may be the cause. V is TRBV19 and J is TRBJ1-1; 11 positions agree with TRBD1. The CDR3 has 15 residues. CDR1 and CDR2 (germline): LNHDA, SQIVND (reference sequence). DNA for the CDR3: TGTGCCAGTAGTCCTAGGGACAGGGGGAACATTGAAGCTTTCTTT. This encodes CASSPRDRGNIEAFF.

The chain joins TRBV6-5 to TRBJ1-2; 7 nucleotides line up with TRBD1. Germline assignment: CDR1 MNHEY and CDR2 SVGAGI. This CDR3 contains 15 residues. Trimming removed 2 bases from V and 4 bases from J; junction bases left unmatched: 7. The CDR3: CASSYRTDRVYGYTF. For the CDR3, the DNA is TGTGCCAGCAGTTACCGGACCGACAGGGTCTATGGCTACACCTTC.

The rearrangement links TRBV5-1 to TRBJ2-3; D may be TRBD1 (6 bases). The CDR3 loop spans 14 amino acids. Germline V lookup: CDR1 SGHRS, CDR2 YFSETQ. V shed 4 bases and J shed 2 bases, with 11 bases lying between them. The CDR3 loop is CASSKDSFTDTQYF. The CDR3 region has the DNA TGCGCCAGCAGCAAGGACAGTTTCACAGATACGCAGTATTTT.

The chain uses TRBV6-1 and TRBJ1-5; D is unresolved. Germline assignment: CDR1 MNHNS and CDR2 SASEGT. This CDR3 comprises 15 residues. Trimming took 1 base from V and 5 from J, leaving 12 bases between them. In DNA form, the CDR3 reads TGTGCCAGCAGTGAAGTGGAAACAGTGGATCAGCCCCAGCATTTT. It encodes CASSEVETVDQPQHF.

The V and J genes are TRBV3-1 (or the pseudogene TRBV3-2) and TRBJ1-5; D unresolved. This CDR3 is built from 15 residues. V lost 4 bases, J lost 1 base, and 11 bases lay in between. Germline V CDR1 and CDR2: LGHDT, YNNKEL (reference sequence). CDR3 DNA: TGTGCCAGCAGCCCCGACTATATCAGCAATCAGCCCCAGCATTTT. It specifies CASSPDYISNQPQHF.

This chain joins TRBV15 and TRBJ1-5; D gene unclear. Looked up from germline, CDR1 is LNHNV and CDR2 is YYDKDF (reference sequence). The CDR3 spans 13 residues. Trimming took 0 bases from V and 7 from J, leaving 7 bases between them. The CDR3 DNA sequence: TGTGCCACCAGCAGAGATCGGGGACAGCCCCAGCATTTT. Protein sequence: CATSRDRGQPQHF.

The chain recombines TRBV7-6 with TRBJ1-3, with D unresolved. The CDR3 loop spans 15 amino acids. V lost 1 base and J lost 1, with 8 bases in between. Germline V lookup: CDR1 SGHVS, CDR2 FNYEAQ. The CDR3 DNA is TGTGCCAGCAGCTTAGTCTCGGGATCTGGAAACACCATATATTTT. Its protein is CASSLVSGSGNTIYF.

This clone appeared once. The CDR3 region has the DNA TGTGCCACCAGCGGGGGGCAAGGGTCTGAAGCTTTCTTT. It specifies CATSGGQGSEAFF. V and J are TRBV24-1 and TRBJ1-1, with D perhaps matching TRBD1 (6 bases). Germline lookup yields CDR1 KGHDR and CDR2 SFDVKD. The ends were cut back, 7 bases at V and 6 bases at J, with 14 bases in the middle. The CDR3 length is 13 residues.

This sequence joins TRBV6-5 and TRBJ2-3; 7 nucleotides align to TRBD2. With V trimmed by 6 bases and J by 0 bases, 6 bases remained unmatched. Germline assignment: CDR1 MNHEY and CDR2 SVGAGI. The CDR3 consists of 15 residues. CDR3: CASSSLAASTDTQYF. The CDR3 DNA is TGTGCCAGCAGCTCCCTAGCGGCTAGCACAGATACGCAGTATTTT.

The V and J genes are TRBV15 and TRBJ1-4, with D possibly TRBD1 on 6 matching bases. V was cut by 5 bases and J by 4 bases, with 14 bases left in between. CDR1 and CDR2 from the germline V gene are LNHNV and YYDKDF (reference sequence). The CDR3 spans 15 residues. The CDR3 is CATSGDDRINEKLFF. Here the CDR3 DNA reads TGTGCCACCAGCGGGGATGACAGGATTAATGAAAAACTGTTTTTT.

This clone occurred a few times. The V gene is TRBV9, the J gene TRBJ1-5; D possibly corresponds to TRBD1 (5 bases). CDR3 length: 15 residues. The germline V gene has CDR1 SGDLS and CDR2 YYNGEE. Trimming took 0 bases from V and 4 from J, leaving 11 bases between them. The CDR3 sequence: CASSVEGGANQPQHF. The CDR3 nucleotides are TGTGCCAGCAGCGTAGAAGGCGGGGCTAATCAGCCCCAGCATTTT.

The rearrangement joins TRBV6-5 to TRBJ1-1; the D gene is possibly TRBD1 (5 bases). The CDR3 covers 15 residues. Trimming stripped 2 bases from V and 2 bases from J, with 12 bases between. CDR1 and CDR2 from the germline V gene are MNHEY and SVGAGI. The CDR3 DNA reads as TGTGCCAGCAGTTACCGGCAGGGTGTCAACACTGAAGCTTTCTTT. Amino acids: CASSYRQGVNTEAFF.

The CDR3 region has the DNA TGTGCCAGCAGCTTAGGGAGGAGCTACGAGCAGTACTTC. It is translated as CASSLGRSYEQYF. The chain employs TRBV7-2 and TRBJ2-7, with a weak D call TRBD2 (5 bases). Per germline, CDR1 SGHTA and CDR2 FQGNSA. V was shortened by 1 base and J by 3 bases, with 7 bases between the two germline ends. The CDR3 is 13 residues long.

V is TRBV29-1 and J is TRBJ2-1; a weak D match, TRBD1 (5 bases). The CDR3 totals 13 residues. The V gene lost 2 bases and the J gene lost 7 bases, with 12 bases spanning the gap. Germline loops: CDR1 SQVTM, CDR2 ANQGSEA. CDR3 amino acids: CSVERKGINEQFF. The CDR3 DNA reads TGCAGCGTTGAAAGGAAGGGGATAAATGAGCAGTTCTTC.

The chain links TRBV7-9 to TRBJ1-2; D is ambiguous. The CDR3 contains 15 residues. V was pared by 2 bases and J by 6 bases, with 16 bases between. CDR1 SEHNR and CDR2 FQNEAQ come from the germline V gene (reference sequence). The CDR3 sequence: CASSLWNDERDGYTF. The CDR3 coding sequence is TGTGCCAGCAGCTTATGGAACGACGAACGGGATGGCTACACCTTC.

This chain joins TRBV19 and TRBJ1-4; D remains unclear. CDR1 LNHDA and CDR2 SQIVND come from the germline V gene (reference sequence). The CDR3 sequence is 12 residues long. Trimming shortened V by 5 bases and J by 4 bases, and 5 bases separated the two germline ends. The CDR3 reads CASSPFNEKLFF. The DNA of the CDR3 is TGTGCCAGTAGTCCGTTTAATGAAAAACTGTTTTTT.

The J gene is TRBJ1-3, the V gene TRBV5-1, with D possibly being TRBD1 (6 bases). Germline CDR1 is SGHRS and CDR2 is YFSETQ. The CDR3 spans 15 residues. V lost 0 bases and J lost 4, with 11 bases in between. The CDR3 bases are TGCGCCAGCAGCTTGGGGGGGCTCGGAGGAAACACCATATATTTT. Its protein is CASSLGGLGGNTIYF.

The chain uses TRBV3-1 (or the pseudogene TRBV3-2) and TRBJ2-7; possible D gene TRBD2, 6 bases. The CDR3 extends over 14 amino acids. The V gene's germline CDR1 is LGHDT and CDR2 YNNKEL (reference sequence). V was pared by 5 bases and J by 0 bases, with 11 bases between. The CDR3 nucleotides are TGTGCCAGCAGCTATAGCGGCAGCTCCTACGAGCAGTACTTC. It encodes CASSYSGSSYEQYF.